The source of this T cell receptor (beta chain) is a study of CD8+CD57+ T cells in acquired aplastic anemia (dated 2018 in TCRdb). Context from the whole study: Extracted DNA from sorted CD4+ and CD8+ cells averaged around 2.9 ug, ranging from about 0.19 to 30 ug. A CD8+CD57+ expansion meant a frequency higher than the mean frequency seen in healthy subjects. General findings and caveats noted by the study authors: Twenty-nine CD8+ CDR3 sequences were found in both patients and controls but appeared to be highly expressed in patients and within the immunodominant clones of the patients. CD8+ Simpson's diversity did not differ significantly between patients and healthy controls (P=0.060).

TCR beta VDJ combination and CDR3 sequence profiling used genomic DNA as the template. An Illumina HiSeq 2000 was the platform used for TCR repertoire sequencing. Under the source paper's analysis protocol: Repertoire assessment relied on Simpson's diversity index, CDR3 size and DJ length profiles, and TRBV/TRBJ rearrangement plots. The immunodominant clone was defined as the most abundant DNA sequence in deep sequencing data. CDR3 amino acid sequences were screened for sharing across subjects and were compared with published repertoires and the VDJdb database. Using fastp trimming at Q25 and MiXCR clonotype assembly, TCRdb reanalyzed the public sequencing data and kept in-frame beta chains. CDR3 protein duplicates are merged, each entry listing the most common genes and DNA. TCRdb assigned the V and J calls; the authors' analysis was not used. Counted in this sample were 260,000 or so distinct CDR3 sequences; around 45% of them appeared once. Clones ranked in the top ten supply approximately 8% of the sample.

Expansion of CD8+CD57+ cells had been shown by flow cytometry in the patients chosen for sequencing. All patients had severe acquired aplastic anemia diagnosed by International Study of Aplastic Anemia and Agranulocytosis and Camitta criteria. Patients had received no therapy at the time of blood sampling. The study deep-sequenced TCR repertoires of sorted CD4+ and CD8+ blood T cells from severe aplastic anemia patients and healthy subjects. Patients were enrolled under clinicaltrials.gov protocols 00001620, 01623167, 00001397, 00071045, 00081523 and 00961064 in the USA. Ficoll-Paque density gradient centrifugation was used to isolate peripheral blood mononuclear cells. Before DNA extraction, CD4+ and CD8+ T cells were sorted with FACS or magnetic beads. The germline V end is reduced by 4 bases and the J end by 4 bases; junction bases left unmatched: 2. The CDR3 is made up of 13 amino acids, end residues included. The entry retains the CDR3 DNA only, 39 bases that are in frame from base 1. In the germline V gene (reference sequence), CDR1 corresponds to SGHNT and CDR2 to YYREEE.

In its sample, this clonotype was seen once. Its specific antigen is unknown. The CDR3 carries no conserved terminal phenylalanine or tryptophan, so it likely arises from a read error. Sequencing input: sorted CD4+, CD8+, or CD8+CD57+ T cells (not recorded which) from PBMCs. This clonotype was sampled from a human donor with aplastic anemia. The chain is assembled from TRBV5-4 and TRBJ1-3, with 7 central nucleotides matching TRBD1. The nucleotide sequence reads TGTGCCAGCAGCCAGACAGGGGGAAACACCATATATTCT. Its translation reads: CASSQTGGNTIYS.